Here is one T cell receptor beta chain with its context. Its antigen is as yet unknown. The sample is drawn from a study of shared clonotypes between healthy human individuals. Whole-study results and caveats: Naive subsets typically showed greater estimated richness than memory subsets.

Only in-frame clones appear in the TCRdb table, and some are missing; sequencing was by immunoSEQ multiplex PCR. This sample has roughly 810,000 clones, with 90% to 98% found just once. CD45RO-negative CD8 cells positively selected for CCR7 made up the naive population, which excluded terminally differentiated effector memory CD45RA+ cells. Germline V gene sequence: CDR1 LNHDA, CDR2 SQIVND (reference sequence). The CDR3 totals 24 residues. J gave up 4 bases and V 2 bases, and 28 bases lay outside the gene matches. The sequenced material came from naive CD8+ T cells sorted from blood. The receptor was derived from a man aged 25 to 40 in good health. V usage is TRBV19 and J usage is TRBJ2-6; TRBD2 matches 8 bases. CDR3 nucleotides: TGTGCCAGTAGTATACTCGGGGACTACCGGACTAGCATAAGTGCGACGGCAGGGGCCAACGTCCTGACTTTC. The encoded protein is CASSILGDYRTSISATAGANVLTF.